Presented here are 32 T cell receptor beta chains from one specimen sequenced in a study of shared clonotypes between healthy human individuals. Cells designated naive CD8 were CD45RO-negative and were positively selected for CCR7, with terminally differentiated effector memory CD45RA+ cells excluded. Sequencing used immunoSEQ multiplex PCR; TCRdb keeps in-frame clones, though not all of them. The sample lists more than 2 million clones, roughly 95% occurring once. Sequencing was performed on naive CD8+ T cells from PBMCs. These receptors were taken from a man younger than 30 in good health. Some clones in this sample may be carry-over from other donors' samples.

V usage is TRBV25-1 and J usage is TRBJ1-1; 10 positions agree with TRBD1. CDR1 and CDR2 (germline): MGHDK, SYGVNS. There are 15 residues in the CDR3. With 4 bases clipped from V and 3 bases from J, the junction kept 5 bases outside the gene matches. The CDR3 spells CASSGDRGGDTEAFF. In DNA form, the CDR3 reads TGTGCCAGCAGTGGGGACAGGGGAGGGGACACTGAAGCTTTCTTT.

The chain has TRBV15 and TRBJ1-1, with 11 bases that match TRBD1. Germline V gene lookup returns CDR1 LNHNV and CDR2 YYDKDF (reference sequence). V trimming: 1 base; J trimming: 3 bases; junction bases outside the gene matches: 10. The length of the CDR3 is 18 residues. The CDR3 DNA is TGTGCCACCAGCAGAGGAAACCCGATGGGACAGGGGGACACTGAAGCTTTCTTT. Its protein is CATSRGNPMGQGDTEAFF.

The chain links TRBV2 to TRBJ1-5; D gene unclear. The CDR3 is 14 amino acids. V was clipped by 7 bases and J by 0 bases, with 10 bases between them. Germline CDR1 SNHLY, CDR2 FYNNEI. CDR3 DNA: TGTGCCAGCAACTCGTGGGGTAGCAATCAGCCCCAGCATTTT. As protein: CASNSWGSNQPQHF.

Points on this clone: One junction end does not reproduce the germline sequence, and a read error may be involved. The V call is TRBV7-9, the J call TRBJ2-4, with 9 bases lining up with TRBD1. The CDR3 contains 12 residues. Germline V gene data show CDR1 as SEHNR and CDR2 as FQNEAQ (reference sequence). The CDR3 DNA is TGTGCCAGCAGAACAGGGGGCGAACGGACCCACTTC. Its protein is CASRTGGERTHF.

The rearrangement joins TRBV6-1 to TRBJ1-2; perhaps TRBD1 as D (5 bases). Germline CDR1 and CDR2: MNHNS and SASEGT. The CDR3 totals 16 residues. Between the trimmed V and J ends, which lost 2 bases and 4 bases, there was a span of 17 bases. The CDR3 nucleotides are TGTGCCAGCAGTGAAAGTGTAGGGGACGGCATCTATGGCTACACCTTC. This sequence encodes CASSESVGDGIYGYTF.

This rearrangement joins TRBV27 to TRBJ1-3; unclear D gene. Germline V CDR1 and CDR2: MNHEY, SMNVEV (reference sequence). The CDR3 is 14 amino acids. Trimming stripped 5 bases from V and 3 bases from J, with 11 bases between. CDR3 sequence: CASSQRVGGNTIYF. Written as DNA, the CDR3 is TGTGCCAGCAGTCAGAGGGTTGGTGGAAACACCATATATTTT.

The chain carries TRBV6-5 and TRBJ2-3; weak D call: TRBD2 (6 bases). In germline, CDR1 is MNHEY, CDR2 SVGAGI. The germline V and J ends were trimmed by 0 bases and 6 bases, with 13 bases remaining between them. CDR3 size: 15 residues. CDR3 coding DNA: TGTGCCAGCAGTTACTCGGACGGGAGAGGTGATACGCAGTATTTT. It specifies CASSYSDGRGDTQYF.

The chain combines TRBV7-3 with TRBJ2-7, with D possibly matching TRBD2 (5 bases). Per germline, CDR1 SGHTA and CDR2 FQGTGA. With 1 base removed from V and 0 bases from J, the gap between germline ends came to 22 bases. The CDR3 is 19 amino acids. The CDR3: CASSLNPSSIRDISYEQYF. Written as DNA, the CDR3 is TGTGCCAGCAGCTTAAACCCATCATCGATTCGGGATATCTCCTACGAGCAGTACTTC.

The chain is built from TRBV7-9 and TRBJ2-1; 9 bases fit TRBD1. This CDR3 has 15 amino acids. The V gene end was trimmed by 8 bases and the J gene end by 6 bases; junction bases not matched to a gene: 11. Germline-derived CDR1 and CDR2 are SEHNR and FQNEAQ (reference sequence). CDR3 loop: CASASRDRVGNEQFF. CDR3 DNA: TGTGCCAGCGCGTCCCGGGACAGGGTGGGCAATGAGCAGTTCTTC.

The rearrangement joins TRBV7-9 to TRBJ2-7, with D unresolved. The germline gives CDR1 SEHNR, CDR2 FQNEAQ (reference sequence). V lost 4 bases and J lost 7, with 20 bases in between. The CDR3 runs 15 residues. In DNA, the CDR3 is TGTGCCAGCAGCTCCGATGGCGTCAGGTTGGGGGAGCAGTACTTC. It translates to CASSSDGVRLGEQYF.

The CDR3 here is CASIDRGLADTQYF. In DNA form, the CDR3 reads TGCGCCAGCATTGACAGGGGGCTTGCAGATACGCAGTATTTT. This chain joins TRBV5-1 and TRBJ2-3; 10 positions match TRBD1. The CDR3 is 14 amino acids. The germline V gene has CDR1 SGHRS and CDR2 YFSETQ. V gave up 6 bases and J gave up 4 bases; unmatched junction bases: 5.

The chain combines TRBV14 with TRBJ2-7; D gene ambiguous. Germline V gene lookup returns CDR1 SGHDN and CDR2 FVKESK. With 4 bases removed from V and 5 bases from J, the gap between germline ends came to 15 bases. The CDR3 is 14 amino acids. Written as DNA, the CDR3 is TGTGCCAGCAGCCCTTACGGCGTGGGGAACGAGCAGTACTTC. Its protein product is CASSPYGVGNEQYF.

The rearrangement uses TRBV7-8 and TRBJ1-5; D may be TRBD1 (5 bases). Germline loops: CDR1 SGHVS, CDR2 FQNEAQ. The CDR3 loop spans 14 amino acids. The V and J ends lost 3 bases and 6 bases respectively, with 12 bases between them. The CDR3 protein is CASSFRGRRQPQHF. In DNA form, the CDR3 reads TGTGCCAGCAGCTTCCGGGGACGGCGTCAGCCCCAGCATTTT.

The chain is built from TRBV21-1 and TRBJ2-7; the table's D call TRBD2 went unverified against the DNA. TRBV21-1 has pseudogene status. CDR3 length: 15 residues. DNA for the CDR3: TGTGCCATTTCCGGGGGTCCAGATAGCTCCTACGAGCAGTACTTC. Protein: CAISGGPDSSYEQYF.

The CDR3 region is CASSSRGGELFF. As DNA, the CDR3 is TGTGCCAGCAGCTCCCGAGGAGGGGAGCTGTTTTTT. The chain couples TRBV7-2 to TRBJ2-2; D gene uncertain. The CDR3 is made up of 12 amino acids. The V and J ends lost 4 bases and 8 bases respectively, with 8 bases between them. In germline, CDR1 is SGHTA, CDR2 FQGNSA.

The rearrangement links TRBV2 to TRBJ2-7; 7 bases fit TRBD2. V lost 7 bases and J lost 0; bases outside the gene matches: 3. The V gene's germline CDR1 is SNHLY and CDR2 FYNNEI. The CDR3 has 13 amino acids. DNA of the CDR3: TGTGCCAGCAACGGGGGGAGCTCCTACGAGCAGTACTTC. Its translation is CASNGGSSYEQYF.

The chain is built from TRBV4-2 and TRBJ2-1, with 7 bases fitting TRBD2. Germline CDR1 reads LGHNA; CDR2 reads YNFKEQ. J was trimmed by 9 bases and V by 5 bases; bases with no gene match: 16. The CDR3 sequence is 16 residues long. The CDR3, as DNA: TGTGCCAGCAGCACTCCAGCGGGACCCGGCCTGGGTGAGCAGTTCTTC. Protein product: CASSTPAGPGLGEQFF.

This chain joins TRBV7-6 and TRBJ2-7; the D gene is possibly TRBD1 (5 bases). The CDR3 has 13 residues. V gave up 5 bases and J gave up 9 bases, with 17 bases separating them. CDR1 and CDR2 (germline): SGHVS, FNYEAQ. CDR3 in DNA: TGTGCCAGCAGCACCTTCTCAGGGCACGGGCAGTACTTC. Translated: CASSTFSGHGQYF.

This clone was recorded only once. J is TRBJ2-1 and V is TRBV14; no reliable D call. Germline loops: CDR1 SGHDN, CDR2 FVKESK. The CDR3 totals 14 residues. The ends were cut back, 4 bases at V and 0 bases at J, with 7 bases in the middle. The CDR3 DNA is TGTGCCAGCAGCCGTCCTAGCTCCTACAATGAGCAGTTCTTC. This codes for CASSRPSSYNEQFF. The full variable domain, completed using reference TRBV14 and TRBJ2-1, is EAGVTQFPSHSVIEKGQTVTLRCDPISGHDNLYWYRRVMGKEIKFLLHFVKESKQDESGMPNNRFLAERTGGTYSTLKVQPAELEDSGVYFCASSRPSSYNEQFFGPGTRLTVL.

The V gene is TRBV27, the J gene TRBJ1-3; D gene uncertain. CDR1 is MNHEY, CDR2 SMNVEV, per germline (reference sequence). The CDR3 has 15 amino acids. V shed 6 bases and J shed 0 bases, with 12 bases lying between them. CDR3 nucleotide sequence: TGTGCCAGCAGAGGCGGGGTATCCTCTGGAAACACCATATATTTT. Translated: CASRGGVSSGNTIYF.

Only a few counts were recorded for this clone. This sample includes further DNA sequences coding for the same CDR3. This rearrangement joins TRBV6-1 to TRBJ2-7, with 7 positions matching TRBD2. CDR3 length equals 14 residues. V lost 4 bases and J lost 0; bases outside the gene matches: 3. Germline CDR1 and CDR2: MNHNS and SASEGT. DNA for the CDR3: TGTGCCAGCAGTGGACGCGGGAGCTCCTACGAGCAGTACTTC. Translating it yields CASSGRGSSYEQYF.

CDR3 in DNA: TGTGCCAGCAGTCAACGGCAGGGACCCTACGAGCAGTACTTC. It translates to CASSQRQGPYEQYF. The rearrangement joins TRBV7-9 to TRBJ2-7; perhaps D is TRBD1 or TRBD2 (5 bases each). V was trimmed by 6 bases and J by 2 bases, leaving 14 bases between them. The CDR3 is 14 residues long. CDR1 is SEHNR, CDR2 FQNEAQ, per germline (reference sequence).

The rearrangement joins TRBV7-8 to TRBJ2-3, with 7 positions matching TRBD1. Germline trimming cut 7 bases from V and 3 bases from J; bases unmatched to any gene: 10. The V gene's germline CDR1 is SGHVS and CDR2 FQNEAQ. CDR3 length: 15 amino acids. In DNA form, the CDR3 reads TGTGCCAGCACCGTGGCCGGGACAGAAACAGATACGCAGTATTTT. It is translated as CASTVAGTETDTQYF.

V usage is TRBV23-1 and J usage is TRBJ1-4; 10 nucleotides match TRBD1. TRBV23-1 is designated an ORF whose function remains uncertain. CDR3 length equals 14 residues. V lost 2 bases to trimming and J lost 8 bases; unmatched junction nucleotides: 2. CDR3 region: CASSQGDRGEKLFF. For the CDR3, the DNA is TGCGCCAGCAGTCAAGGGGACAGGGGAGAAAAACTGTTTTTT.

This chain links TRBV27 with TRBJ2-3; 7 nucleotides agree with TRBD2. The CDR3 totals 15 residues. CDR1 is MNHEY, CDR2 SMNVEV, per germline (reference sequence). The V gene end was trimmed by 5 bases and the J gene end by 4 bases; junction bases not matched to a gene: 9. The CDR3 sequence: CASSPRGGVPDTQYF. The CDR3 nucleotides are TGTGCCAGCAGTCCCCGGGGAGGGGTTCCAGATACGCAGTATTTT.

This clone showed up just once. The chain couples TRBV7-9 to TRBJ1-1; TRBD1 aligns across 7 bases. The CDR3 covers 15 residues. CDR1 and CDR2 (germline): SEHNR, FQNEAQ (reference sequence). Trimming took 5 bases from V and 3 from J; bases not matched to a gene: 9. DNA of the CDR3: TGTGCCAGCAGCGCACCACAGGGGCTGTACACTGAAGCTTTCTTT. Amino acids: CASSAPQGLYTEAFF.

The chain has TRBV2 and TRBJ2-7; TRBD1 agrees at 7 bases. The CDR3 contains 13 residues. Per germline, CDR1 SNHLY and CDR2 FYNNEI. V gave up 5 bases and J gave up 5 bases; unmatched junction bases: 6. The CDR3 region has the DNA TGTGCCAGCAGTTCTCCGAGGGGGCACGAGCAGTACTTC. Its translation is CASSSPRGHEQYF.

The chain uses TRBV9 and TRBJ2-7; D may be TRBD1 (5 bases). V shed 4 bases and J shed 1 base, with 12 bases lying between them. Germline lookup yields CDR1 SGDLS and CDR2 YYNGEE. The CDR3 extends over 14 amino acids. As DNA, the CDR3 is TGTGCCAGCAGCCCTTCCGACAGATCCTACGAGCAGTACTTC. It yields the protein CASSPSDRSYEQYF.

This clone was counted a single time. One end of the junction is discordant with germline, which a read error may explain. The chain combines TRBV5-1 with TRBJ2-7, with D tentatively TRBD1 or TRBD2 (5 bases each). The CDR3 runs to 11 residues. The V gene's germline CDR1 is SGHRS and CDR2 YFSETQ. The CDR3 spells CASTLGDEQYF. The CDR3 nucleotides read TGCGCCAGCACCTTGGGGGACGAGCAGTACTTC.

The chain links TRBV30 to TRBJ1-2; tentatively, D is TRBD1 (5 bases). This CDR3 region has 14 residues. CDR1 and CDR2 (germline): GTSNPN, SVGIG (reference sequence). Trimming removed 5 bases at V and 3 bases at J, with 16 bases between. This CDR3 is CAWRRDWKDYGYTF. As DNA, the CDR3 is TGTGCCTGGCGAAGGGACTGGAAAGACTATGGCTACACCTTC.

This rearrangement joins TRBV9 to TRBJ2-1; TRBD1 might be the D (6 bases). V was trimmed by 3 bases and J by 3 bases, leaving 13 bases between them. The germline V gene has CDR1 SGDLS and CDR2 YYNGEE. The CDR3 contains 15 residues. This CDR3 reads CASSDGQRIYNEQFF. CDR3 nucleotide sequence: TGTGCCAGCAGCGACGGACAGAGAATCTACAATGAGCAGTTCTTC. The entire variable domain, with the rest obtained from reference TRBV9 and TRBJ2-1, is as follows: DSGVTQTPKHLITATGQRVTLRCSPRSGDLSVYWYQQSLDQGLQFLIQYYNGEERAKGNILERFSAQQFPDLHSELNLSSLELGDSALYFCASSDGQRIYNEQFFGPGTRLTVL.

The CDR3 sequence: CASSLAALAPHNEQFF. The CDR3 coding sequence is TGTGCCAGCAGCTTAGCAGCGCTAGCGCCCCACAATGAGCAGTTCTTC. V usage is TRBV7-9 and J usage is TRBJ2-1, with D possibly being TRBD2 (6 bases). Deletions cut 0 bases from V and 5 bases from J, with 14 bases between. The length of the CDR3 is 16 residues. Germline assignment: CDR1 SEHNR and CDR2 FQNEAQ (reference sequence).